This T cell receptor beta chain comes out of a study of T-cell memory formation after mild COVID-19 (dated by TCRdb to the early 2020s). Study-level background: TCR sequence clusters from the two donors were found to be largely donor specific. In a couple of donors, T-cell clones that expanded and contracted after mild COVID-19 were tracked by sequencing TCRalpha and TCRbeta repertoires over time. The cohort was made up of two young adult volunteers, one female and one male, who were previously healthy. General findings and caveats noted by the study authors: The second-wave clones that peaked on day 37 were not confirmed to be SARS-CoV-2 specific. Only two mild cases were covered in the study, and larger cohorts including severe cases with pre-infection samples were considered necessary. Balanced CD4/CD8 phenotypes were observed for clones contracting from day 15 to 85, whereas a bias towards CD4+ was observed for a second wave of clones expanding from day 15 to 37. Contracting CD4+ clones turned up mainly in the CM and EM memory subsets, whereas EMRA was where CD8+ clones were enriched. Some responding clones were detected in pre-infection memory, suggesting pre-existing cross-reactive memory T cells joined the SARS-CoV-2 response.

CDR3 length: 13 amino acids, cysteine to phenylalanine. Of all the DNA, just the CDR3 is kept, 39 bases in frame from base 1. CDR1 and CDR2, per the germline V gene, are SNHLY and FYNNEI. The germline ends are 16 bases apart after V is trimmed by 11 bases and J by 2 bases. Concerning this clonotype: No cognate antigen has been identified for it. Qualities for individual bases were not recorded, and no much larger clone is one base off.

Ficoll-Paque density gradient centrifugation was the method used to isolate PBMCs. The sequencing machine was an Illumina NovaSeq 6000. TCRalpha and TCRbeta cDNA libraries were built by 5'RACE with constant-segment primers, adding sample barcodes and unique molecular identifiers. Trizol reagent was used to extract RNA from every sample. Libraries were amplified in two PCR steps, with a second sample barcode and Illumina TruSeq adapters added in the second step. Libraries were sequenced on an Illumina NovaSeq with 2 x 150 bp paired-end reads. On the authors' methods: Reads were demultiplexed and collapsed into UMI-guided consensus sequences with migec v1.2.7. With mixcr v2.1.11, UMI consensuses were aligned to TRA and TRB V and J templates and assembled into clonotypes. Clonotypes were classified as expanded or contracted when called significant by both edgeR and NoisET, with noise models trained on biological replicates. edgeR calls used a false discovery rate-adjusted p below 0.01 and a log2 fold-change threshold of 1. As an exploratory analysis of dynamics, max-normalized trajectories of the 1000 most abundant clonotypes were examined by PCA with hierarchical clustering. Each responding clone was given a CD4 or CD8 phenotype based on the CD4+ and CD8+ repertoires, which had been sequenced separately. The public reads were reprocessed in TCRdb via fastp at Q25 and MiXCR, keeping in-frame beta chains. Rows are combined by CDR3 protein, so each entry shows the most common genes and DNA. The V and J calls follow TCRdb's processing rather than the paper's. The sample data list approximately 340,000 distinct CDR3 sequences, and approximately 15% of these were observed just once. The top ten clones comprise under 25% of the sample.

The rearranged chain carries TRBV2 and TRBJ2-7; the D gene cannot be resolved beyond TRBD1 or TRBD2, each matching 6 bases. This receptor was obtained from a man aged 18 to 30 who had mild COVID-19 (a few samples of this study predate the infection). The sample titles of this study are shuffled in the database, so cell type and time point are left out; the donor was told from shared clones. The specimen was PBMCs or a T cell subset sorted from them (not recorded which). For the CDR3, the sequence is CAVGRTAAYEQYF. The DNA reads TGTGCCGTGGGGAGGACAGCAGCCTACGAGCAGTACTTC.